A single sample is the source of the 17 T cell receptor beta chains below, sequenced in a study of Ad26.COV2.S vaccination and SARS-CoV-2 variants. The treatment: around 19 received Ad26.COV2.S at low or high dose, single or two shots; roughly 5 received placebo; per-sample allocation not given. The investigators took samples on day 63 after the first vaccine or placebo injection. Sequencing was performed with immunoSEQ multiplex PCR; in TCRdb, only in-frame clones are kept and a portion is missing. The sample has 400,000 to 500,000 clones, over 75% seen once. The input for sequencing was peripheral blood, taken in a trial of Ad26.COV2.S vaccine versus placebo. These receptor sequences come from a person between 18 and 60 years old who received the Ad26.COV2.S COVID-19 vaccine or a placebo.

The sample holds a few counts of this clone. This chain uses TRBV13 with TRBJ1-6, with D unresolved. The CDR3 is 14 amino acids. With 2 bases removed from V and 8 bases from J, the gap between germline ends came to 10 bases. Per germline, CDR1 PRHDT and CDR2 FYEKMQ (reference sequence). The CDR3 coding sequence is TGTGCCAGCAGCTTACAACAGAGGTATTCACCCCTCCACTTT. Its protein is CASSLQQRYSPLHF. The entire variable domain, with the rest obtained from reference TRBV13 and TRBJ1-6, is as follows: AAGVIQSPRHLIKEKRETATLKCYPIPRHDTVYWYQQGPGQDPQFLISFYEKMQSDKGSIPDRFSAQQFSDYHSELNMSSLELGDSALYFCASSLQQRYSPLHFGNGTRLTVT.

The chain carries TRBV5-3 and TRBJ1-5, with TRBD1 identical over 11 bases. TRBV5-3 is annotated as an ORF whose role is uncertain. The CDR3 has 16 amino acids. Losses at the gene ends were 4 bases for V and 6 bases for J; bases not matched to a gene: 9. CDR3 bases: TGTGCCAGAAGCCGTATCGGGACAGGGGGGCGTCAGCCCCAGCATTTT. This gives the protein CARSRIGTGGRQPQHF.

The gene calls are TRBV27 and TRBJ2-5, with 11 bases identical to TRBD2. CDR1 is MNHEY and CDR2 is SMNVEV in the germline V gene (reference sequence). The CDR3 contains 17 residues. The J segment lost 3 bases and the V segment lost 5 bases, leaving 11 bases of the junction unmatched. This chain's CDR3 is CASSNLAGGFYKETQYF. In nucleotides, the CDR3 is TGTGCCAGCAGTAACCTAGCGGGAGGCTTTTACAAAGAGACCCAGTACTTC.

The chain recombines TRBV3-1 (or the pseudogene TRBV3-2) with TRBJ2-7; 8 nucleotides line up with TRBD1. The V gene end was trimmed by 8 bases and the J gene end by 7 bases; junction bases not matched to a gene: 19. Germline V CDR1 and CDR2: LGHDT, YNNKEL (reference sequence). This CDR3 has 16 amino acids. The CDR3: CASGTGDLYPPGEQYF. CDR3 in DNA: TGTGCCAGCGGGACAGGAGATCTCTACCCGCCGGGGGAGCAGTACTTC.

V usage is TRBV11-3 and J usage is TRBJ2-1; D possibly corresponds to TRBD2 (6 bases). Germline V gives CDR1 SGHNT, CDR2 YENEEA. With 5 bases removed from V and 3 bases from J, the gap between germline ends came to 17 bases. The CDR3 runs to 16 residues. The DNA for the CDR3 is TGTGCCAGCAGCCCGTCGTCTAACGGGGGCTACAATGAGCAGTTCTTC. It yields the protein CASSPSSNGGYNEQFF.

V usage is TRBV18 and J usage is TRBJ1-3; D not certain. Germline-derived CDR1 and CDR2 are KGHSH and LQKENI. This CDR3 comprises 14 residues. V was clipped by 3 bases and J by 1 base, with 7 bases between them. For the CDR3, the DNA is TGTGCCAGCTCACCGAGCAATTCTGGAAACACCATATATTTT. Translating it yields CASSPSNSGNTIYF.

This sequence joins TRBV7-2 and TRBJ1-5; the D is unclear. V lost 6 bases and J lost 0, with 9 bases in between. CDR1 and CDR2 (germline): SGHTA, FQGNSA. This CDR3 is 14 amino acids long. Here the CDR3 DNA reads TGTGCCAGCAGTTGGTGGATTAGCAATCAGCCCCAGCATTTT. This codes for CASSWWISNQPQHF.

The chain combines TRBV25-1 with TRBJ2-7; possibly TRBD2 for D (6 bases). The CDR3 length is 15 residues. Trimming removed 8 bases at V and 3 bases at J, with 20 bases between. Germline V gene data show CDR1 as MGHDK and CDR2 as SYGVNS. CDR3 nucleotide sequence: TGTGCCAGCGAGTGTGCGGGGCTGGATTTCTACGAGCAGTACTTC. Translating gives CASECAGLDFYEQYF.

In its sample, this clone was seen once. Here the CDR3 DNA reads TGTGCCAGCAGCTTGGGTCTAGCGGGGGGGCCCTACCTCAGCACAGATACGCAGTATTTT. Its translation is CASSLGLAGGPYLSTDTQYF. The chain is built from TRBV5-5 and TRBJ2-3, with TRBD2 matching 12 bases. J was trimmed by 0 bases and V by 0 bases; bases with no gene match: 11. The CDR3 loop spans 20 amino acids. Germline V gene sequence: CDR1 SGHKS, CDR2 YYEKEE (reference sequence).

A single count supports this clone. V gene TRBV18 combines with J gene TRBJ2-5; 8 nucleotides line up with TRBD1. J was trimmed by 5 bases and V by 6 bases; bases with no gene match: 11. In germline, CDR1 is KGHSH, CDR2 LQKENI. The CDR3 covers 15 residues. CDR3 nucleotide sequence: TGTGCCAGCTCGCGAGGACAGGGAGGAGGGGAGACCCAGTACTTC. This gives the protein CASSRGQGGGETQYF.

The chain has TRBV4-1 and TRBJ2-7, with TRBD1 matching over 10 bases. The CDR3 consists of 16 residues. Germline values: CDR1 MGHRA, CDR2 YSYEKL. V gave up 1 base and J gave up 6 bases; unmatched junction bases: 9. CDR3 bases: TGCGCCAGCAGCCAAGGGATGGGGGACAGGGGAGGCGAGCAGTACTTC. This gives the protein CASSQGMGDRGGEQYF.

The V and J genes are TRBV7-6 and TRBJ1-3, with D uncertain. The CDR3 totals 16 residues. Trimming took 0 bases from V and 1 from J, leaving 10 bases between them. CDR1 is SGHVS, CDR2 FNYEAQ, per germline. The CDR3 DNA reads TGTGCCAGCAGCTTAGCAAGGAAGCTATCTGGAAACACCATATATTTT. It translates to CASSLARKLSGNTIYF.

This chain joins TRBV3-1 (or the pseudogene TRBV3-2) and TRBJ2-2, with 10 bases identical to TRBD1. The V gene end was trimmed by 7 bases and the J gene end by 4 bases; junction bases not matched to a gene: 9. This CDR3 spans 16 amino acids. Germline V CDR1 and CDR2: LGHDT, YNNKEL (reference sequence). The CDR3 sequence is CASTPSGTGVTGELFF. In DNA, the CDR3 is TGTGCCAGCACCCCGAGCGGGACAGGGGTCACCGGGGAGCTGTTTTTT.

The rearrangement links TRBV6-5 to TRBJ1-6; 7 nucleotides line up with TRBD1. Germline-derived CDR1 and CDR2 are MNHEY and SVGAGI. Trimming removed 7 bases from V and 11 bases from J; junction bases left unmatched: 14. The CDR3 is made up of 15 amino acids. The DNA for the CDR3 is TGTGCCAGCACCTCCCAGGGACAGCCTTCGACACCCCTCCACTTT. Protein sequence: CASTSQGQPSTPLHF.

CDR3 loop: CAISRLAGGASTDTQYF. The CDR3 nucleotides are TGTGCCATCAGTAGACTAGCGGGGGGGGCTAGCACAGATACGCAGTATTTT. V and J are TRBV10-3 and TRBJ2-3; the match to TRBD2 covers 14 bases. With V trimmed by 5 bases and J by 0 bases, 4 bases remained unmatched. The V gene's germline CDR1 is ENHRY and CDR2 SYGVKD. The CDR3 totals 17 residues.

Of note for this clone: Germline and junction disagree at one end, which may indicate a read error. The rearrangement links TRBV14 to TRBJ2-1; TRBD1 might be the D (6 bases). Germline loops: CDR1 SGHDN, CDR2 FVKESK. This CDR3 comprises 17 residues. CDR3 sequence reads: CASNQDEGGTSYNEQFF. The DNA for the CDR3 is TGTGCCAGCAACCAAGACGAAGGGGGTACCTCCTACAATGAGCAGTTCTTC.

This clone has a handful of counts. The chain links TRBV5-1 to TRBJ2-3, with 14 bases aligning to TRBD2. Germline CDR1 SGHRS, CDR2 YFSETQ. This CDR3 spans 15 amino acids. Germline trimming cut 7 bases from V and 5 bases from J; bases unmatched to any gene: 6. The CDR3 sequence: CASSGLAGGVDTQYF. The DNA of the CDR3 is TGCGCCAGCTCCGGACTAGCGGGGGGAGTAGATACGCAGTATTTT.